Listed here is a single T cell receptor (beta chain). Its cognate antigen has yet to be identified. No base quality information exists; no much larger clone differs at one position. Healthy HIV-negative adults with no recently reported acute infections or vaccinations were included as donors. Every donor was a Caucasian adult living in Nashville, Tennessee, USA. CD4+ T cells were enriched through magnetic negative selection, after which naive cells were positively selected on CD45RA and the remaining negative fraction served as the memory subset. Blood was obtained by leukapheresis, after which PBMCs were separated by Ficoll-Histopaque density gradient centrifugation and cryopreserved in liquid nitrogen vapor phase. Analytical flow cytometry was used to check the purity and quantity of each magnetically sorted T cell population. From each sorted fraction, genomic DNA was isolated and quantified by UV absorbance on a Nanodrop 2000c.

TCR CDR3 regions were amplified from genomic DNA by multiplex PCR using the deep immunoSEQ assay. For each cell subset, the extracted genomic DNA was distributed evenly across all wells of several immunoSEQ 96-well plates, and each plate served as one replicate. For sorted subsets, around 0.2 ug of genomic DNA, equivalent to around 29,000 T cell genomes, went into each replicate PCR. The purified libraries were quantified using a Qubit 3.0 fluorometer, sized with a Bioanalyzer 2100, and then quantified again using the KAPA Library Quantification kit. Each immunoSEQ 96-well plate was sequenced on its own single-read 150-cycle Illumina NextSeq 550 flow cell. The authors' pipeline ran thus. Because the immunoSEQ output held only junctional sequences and lacked quality scores, the filtering could not match the filtering applied to full-length reads. To assign V/J genes and CDR3, sequences were annotated against IMGT germline references using PyIR, a Python wrapper for IgBLAST v1.9. Reads were filtered out if the reads had weak V/J assignments (E-value above 1e-6), no CDR3, stop codons, out-of-frame junctions, or ambiguous translated residues. V3J clonotypes were defined by identical inferred V gene, J gene, and CDR3 amino acid sequence. The percentage overlap between two repertoires was calculated by dividing the number of shared unique clonotypes by the size of the smaller repertoire. Three approaches were used to assess repertoire richness: RTK rarefaction, the Chao1 estimator, and Recon v2.1 estimates of unobserved clonotypes. Generation probabilities for all TCRbeta clonotypes obtained by the gDNA method from a handful of donors were computed using OLGA. Not all clones reach the TCRdb copy of this immuneACCESS table, which keeps in-frame sequences only. Checked studies attribute under half of the gap to unresolved V genes and leave the rest unexplained. The V and J calls and the clone size are those of that table, but D and trimming were determined from the DNA. For this sample the table gives approximately 2.1 million clones, of which 90% to 95% were detected only once. Approximately 0.4% of the sample belongs to the ten largest clones.

CDR1 and CDR2 are read off the germline V gene (reference sequence) as SEHNR and FQNEAQ. The CDR3, cysteine through phenylalanine, is 14 amino acids long. This entry keeps only the CDR3 DNA: 42 bases, framed from base 1. The V end loses 5 bases and the J end loses 8 bases, and a stretch of 16 bases separates them. The record originates from a study of shared clonotypes between healthy human individuals (dated by TCRdb to between 2020 and 2021). In terms of the full investigation: The cohort included three men and a couple of women between 18 and 49 years of age. To increase sequencing depth and limit assay-specific biases, different laboratories used diverse techniques to prepare libraries and sequence TCR repertoires. Each donor's leukapheresis produced roughly between about 0.8 and 8.9 billion PBMCs. For each donor, CD4 naive and CD4 memory were each given three plates, CD8 naive was given two plates, and CD8 memory was given one plate. To estimate repertoire size and how much clonotypes are shared between individuals, the study performed deep sequencing of blood TCR repertoires from a handful of healthy adults.

Study-wide findings and limitations: Across four donors, approximately 5% of naive CD4, more than 3% of naive CD8, 2% to 2.5% of memory CD4, and over 0.35% of memory CD8 clonotypes were shared. The small number of donors limited the genetic and exposure-history diversity represented. Rarefaction of sorted-subset datasets indicated incomplete sequencing despite the large sequencing depth. Based on pairwise subsampling, the degree of clonotype sharing among donors was expected to be affected by sequencing depth. Larger estimated clonotype richness was generally found for naive subsets than for memory subsets. Sampling was restricted to blood, and TCR repertoires in tissues likely differ from the TCR repertoires found in blood. Clonotypes shared by all four sorted-subset donors showed higher generation probabilities than non-shared clonotypes.

Recombination joined TRBV7-9 with TRBJ2-1; no D gene can be assigned with confidence. This sequence was found in a man between 18 and 35 years old in good health. Some clones in this sample may be carry-over from other donors' samples. Sequencing used naive CD4+ T cells from PBMCs. The cell subset or site label for this specimen denotes: CD45RA+ positively selected. The CDR3 protein: CASSPVGRRDEQFF. In nucleotide form, the sequence is TGTGCCAGCAGCCCTGTGGGAAGAAGGGATGAGCAGTTCTTC.